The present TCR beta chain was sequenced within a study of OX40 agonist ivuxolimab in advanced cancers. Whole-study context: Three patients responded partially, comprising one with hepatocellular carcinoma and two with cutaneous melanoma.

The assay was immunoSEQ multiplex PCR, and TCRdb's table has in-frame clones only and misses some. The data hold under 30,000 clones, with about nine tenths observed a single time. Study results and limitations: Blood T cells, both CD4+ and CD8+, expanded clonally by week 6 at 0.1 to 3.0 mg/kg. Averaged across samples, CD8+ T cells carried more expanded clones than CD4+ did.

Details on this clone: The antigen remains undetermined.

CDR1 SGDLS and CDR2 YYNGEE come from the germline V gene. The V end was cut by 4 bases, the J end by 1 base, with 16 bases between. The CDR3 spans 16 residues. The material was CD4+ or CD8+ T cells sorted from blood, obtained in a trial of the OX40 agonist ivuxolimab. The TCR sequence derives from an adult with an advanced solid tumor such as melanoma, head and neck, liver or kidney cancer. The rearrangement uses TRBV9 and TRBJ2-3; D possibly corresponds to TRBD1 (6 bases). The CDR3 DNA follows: TGTGCCAGCAGCATACCCACAGGGTCCGGCACAGATACGCAGTATTTT. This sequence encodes CASSIPTGSGTDTQYF.